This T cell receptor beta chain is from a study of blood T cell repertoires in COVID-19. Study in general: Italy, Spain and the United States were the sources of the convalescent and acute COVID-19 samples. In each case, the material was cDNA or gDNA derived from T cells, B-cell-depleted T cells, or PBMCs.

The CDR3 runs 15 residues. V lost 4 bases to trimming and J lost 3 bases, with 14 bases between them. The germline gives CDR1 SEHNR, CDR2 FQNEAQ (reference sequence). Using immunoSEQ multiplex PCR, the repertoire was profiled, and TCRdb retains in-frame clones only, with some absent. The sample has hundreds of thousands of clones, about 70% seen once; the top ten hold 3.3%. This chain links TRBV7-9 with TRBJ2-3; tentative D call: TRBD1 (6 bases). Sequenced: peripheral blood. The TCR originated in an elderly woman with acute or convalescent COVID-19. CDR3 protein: CASSSDRSWTDTQYF. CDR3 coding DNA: TGTGCCAGCAGCTCTGACAGGTCGTGGACAGATACGCAGTATTTT.